A single sample is the source of the 7 T cell receptor beta chains below, sequenced in a study of blood T cell repertoires in COVID-19. Profiled with immunoSEQ multiplex PCR; TCRdb holds only in-frame clones, not every one. The sample yields 55,000 to 75,000 clones, roughly 90% seen once. The material sequenced was peripheral blood. The receptors shown here come from a human donor in a cohort sampled during active COVID-19.

CDR3 nucleotides: TGTGCCAGCAGCTGGACAGGGTCCGAGCAGTACTTC. It specifies CASSWTGSEQYF. The V and J genes are TRBV6-2 or TRBV6-3 and TRBJ2-7; TRBD1 agrees at 8 bases. The CDR3 sequence is 12 residues long. J was trimmed by 6 bases and V by 6 bases; bases with no gene match: 4. Per the germline V gene, CDR1 is MNHEY and CDR2 is SVGEGT.

This chain uses TRBV12-2 with TRBJ2-1; the table calls TRBD2, which could not be checked here. TRBV12-2 is a recognized pseudogene. The CDR3 has 16 residues. The CDR3 here is CASRRPLSGRDGEQFF. The CDR3, as DNA: TGTGCAAGTCGCCGACCATTGAGCGGGAGGGACGGTGAGCAGTTCTTC.

This chain uses TRBV13 with TRBJ2-5; no clear D. Trimming removed 6 bases at V and 1 base at J, with 9 bases between. CDR3 length equals 13 residues. CDR1 is PRHDT and CDR2 is FYEKMQ in the germline V gene (reference sequence). CDR3 nucleotides: TGTGCCAGCAGGGATAGCCTCCAAGAGACCCAGTACTTC. Its translation is CASRDSLQETQYF.

This clone was seen a single time. This rearrangement joins TRBV7-2 to TRBJ2-3; 9 bases are shared with TRBD2. The length of the CDR3 is 17 residues. Germline assignment: CDR1 SGHTA and CDR2 FQGNSA. The V and J ends lost 1 base and 0 bases, in that order; junction bases with no gene match: 5. The CDR3 region has the DNA TGTGCCAGCAGCTTAGTAAGCGGGGGGCCCAGCACAGATACGCAGTATTTT. Its translation is CASSLVSGGPSTDTQYF.

The chain is built from TRBV11-1 and TRBJ1-6; TRBD1 is a possible D gene (6 bases). This CDR3 comprises 15 residues. Trimming cost V 2 bases and J 5 bases, with 10 bases left between them. Germline V CDR1 and CDR2: SGHAT, FQDESV (reference sequence). The CDR3 region is CASSLQGIDNSPLHF. CDR3 DNA: TGTGCCAGCAGCTTACAGGGGATTGATAATTCACCCCTCCACTTT.

The chain has TRBV5-1 and TRBJ1-2; 7 nucleotides line up with TRBD1. This CDR3 is built from 12 residues. V dropped 0 bases and J dropped 8; count of bases not matched to a gene: 1. Germline CDR1 SGHRS, CDR2 YFSETQ. The CDR3 region is CASSLEGGGYTF. CDR3 nucleotide sequence: TGCGCCAGCAGCTTGGAAGGGGGCGGCTACACCTTC. The entire variable domain, with the rest obtained from reference TRBV5-1 and TRBJ1-2, is as follows: KAGVTQTPRYLIKTRGQQVTLSCSPISGHRSVSWYQQTPGQGLQFLFEYFSETQRNKGNFPGRFSGRQFSNSRSEMNVSTLELGDSALYLCASSLEGGGYTFGSGTRLTVV.

In regard to this clone: The identical CDR3 is also encoded by other nucleotide sequences in the sample. This rearrangement joins TRBV6-2 or TRBV6-3 to TRBJ2-7, with TRBD2 identical over 9 bases. The trim removed 2 bases at V and 1 base at J, leaving 0 bases unmatched. The CDR3 sequence is 14 residues long. Per the germline V gene, CDR1 is MNHEY and CDR2 is SVGEGT. The CDR3 region is CASSYTSGSYEQYF. In nucleotides, the CDR3 is TGTGCCAGCAGTTACACTAGCGGGTCCTACGAGCAGTACTTC.